These 8 T cell receptor beta chains came from one sample sequenced in a study of blood T cells in healthy people across ages. A J-beta primer mix and a sample-barcoded 5' primer were used in a second PCR of about 7 to 12 cycles. TCRdb re-called the 5' RACE reads through MiXCR, storing one row per CDR3 protein. The sample lists 540,000 or so distinct CDR3 sequences; 27% were seen once. Sequencing input: blood. The origin of the receptors is a woman aged 65 to 85 in good health.

In regard to this clonotype: A much larger clone differs from this one at a single base, so this may be a read error. The V and J genes are TRBV5-1 and TRBJ2-7; possibly TRBD1 or TRBD2 for D (5 bases each). The CDR3 covers 14 residues. CDR1 SGHRS and CDR2 YFSETQ come from the germline V gene. CDR3 loop: CAGSWGTDSYEQYF. The DNA of the CDR3 is TGCGCCGGCAGCTGGGGGACGGACTCCTACGAGCAGTACTTC.

The CDR3, as DNA: TGCGCCAGCAGCCAGGAACGAGCGTCAGGACCGGCAGATACGCAGTATTTT. Translated, it gives CASSQERASGPADTQYF. This chain joins TRBV4-1 and TRBJ2-3; D is ambiguous. V was cut by 3 bases and J by 4 bases, with 20 bases left in between. The germline V gene encodes CDR1 MGHRA and CDR2 YSYEKL. This CDR3 spans 17 amino acids.

This clonotype was counted between two and nine times. The chain joins TRBV24-1 to TRBJ2-5; the D gene is possibly TRBD2 (6 bases). Trimming took 6 bases from V and 4 from J, leaving 14 bases between them. The CDR3 sequence is 14 residues long. From germline, CDR1 is KGHDR and CDR2 SFDVKD. The CDR3 nucleotides are TGTGCCACCAGTATCGCTAGCGCCGGAGAGACCCAGTACTTC. As protein: CATSIASAGETQYF.

V gene TRBV7-3 combines with J gene TRBJ2-2; tentatively, D is TRBD2 (5 bases). This CDR3 has 14 amino acids. V lost 5 bases and J 7 bases, leaving 14 bases between the germline ends. CDR1 and CDR2 from the germline V gene are SGHTA and FQGTGA. CDR3 protein: CASSEAVAGGELFF. The CDR3 bases are TGTGCCAGCAGCGAGGCCGTCGCGGGCGGGGAGCTGTTTTTT.

The J gene is TRBJ2-2, the V gene TRBV7-2, with D perhaps TRBD2 (6 bases). Trimming cost V 6 bases and J 0 bases, with 11 bases left between them. CDR1 and CDR2 (germline): SGHTA, FQGNSA. The CDR3 contains 15 residues. As DNA, the CDR3 is TGTGCCAGCAGTGCAGCGGGTCCGAACACCGGGGAGCTGTTTTTT. Translation gives CASSAAGPNTGELFF.

This clonotype has a handful of counts. The chain combines TRBV7-2 with TRBJ2-5; no definite D call. Germline-derived CDR1 and CDR2 are SGHTA and FQGNSA. This CDR3 contains 13 residues. V was clipped by 3 bases and J by 5 bases, with 10 bases between them. CDR3 bases: TGTGCCAGCAGCTTCTCGAGTTGGGAGACCCAGTACTTC. It specifies CASSFSSWETQYF.

This chain links TRBV5-1 with TRBJ2-5; the D gene is possibly TRBD1 (7 bases). The germline V gene encodes CDR1 SGHRS and CDR2 YFSETQ. V lost 4 bases and J lost 2, with 12 bases in between. The CDR3 loop spans 14 amino acids. The CDR3 spells CASSPQGTQETQYF. The CDR3 DNA reads TGCGCCAGCAGCCCACAGGGGACTCAAGAGACCCAGTACTTC.

The chain employs TRBV3-1 and TRBJ2-5; D gene unclear. This CDR3 has 16 residues. The germline V and J ends were trimmed by 5 bases and 0 bases, with 16 bases remaining between them. CDR1 and CDR2 (germline): LGHDT, YNNKEL (reference sequence). In DNA, the CDR3 is TGTGCCAGCAGCTCCTCCAGGAGCCTCTACCAAGAGACCCAGTACTTC. It is translated as CASSSSRSLYQETQYF.